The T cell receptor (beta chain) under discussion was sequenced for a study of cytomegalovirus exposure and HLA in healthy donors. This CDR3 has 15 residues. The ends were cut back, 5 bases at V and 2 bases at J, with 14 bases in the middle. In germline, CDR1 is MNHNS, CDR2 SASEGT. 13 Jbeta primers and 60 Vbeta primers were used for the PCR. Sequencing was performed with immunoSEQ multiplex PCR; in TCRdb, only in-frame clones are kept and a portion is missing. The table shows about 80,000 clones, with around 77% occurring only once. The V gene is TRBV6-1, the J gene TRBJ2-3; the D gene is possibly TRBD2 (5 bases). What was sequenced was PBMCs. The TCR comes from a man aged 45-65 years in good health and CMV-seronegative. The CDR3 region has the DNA TGTGCCAGCAGTATCGGACTGTCCTTCACAGATACGCAGTATTTT. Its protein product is CASSIGLSFTDTQYF.